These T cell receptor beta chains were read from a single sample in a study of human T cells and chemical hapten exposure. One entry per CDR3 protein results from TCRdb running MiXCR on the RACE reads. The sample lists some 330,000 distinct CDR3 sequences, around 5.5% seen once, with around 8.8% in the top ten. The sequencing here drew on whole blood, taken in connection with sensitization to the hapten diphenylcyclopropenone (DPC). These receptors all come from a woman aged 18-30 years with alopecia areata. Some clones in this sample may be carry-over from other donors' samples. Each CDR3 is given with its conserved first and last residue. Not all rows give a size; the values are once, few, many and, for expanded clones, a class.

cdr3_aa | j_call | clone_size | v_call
CASSRGGPPRDEQFF | TRBJ2-1 | NA | TRBV7-3
CASSPADTDTQYF | TRBJ2-3 | few | TRBV6-4
CATSRDLGGKETQYF | TRBJ2-5 | NA | TRBV15
CASSATGTGNPNYGYTF | TRBJ1-2 | many | TRBV9
CASVSPSEQYF | TRBJ2-7 | many | TRBV28
CASSERRGLTEAFF | TRBJ1-1 | NA | TRBV6-1
CAISYDRESGNTIYF | TRBJ1-3 | few | TRBV10-3
CASNGASSTDTQYF | TRBJ2-3 | NA | TRBV7-8
CASSQGPGTSGGIPSTSGANVLTF | TRBJ2-6 | many | TRBV4-3
CSARRLAGSLGTDTQYF | TRBJ2-3 | many | TRBV20-1
CASSPPAEKNTEAFF | TRBJ1-1 | many | TRBV18
CASRPEQFF | TRBJ2-1 | many | TRBV7-8
CASSLEFRDQETQYF | TRBJ2-5 | NA | TRBV5-6
CASSQRGVGYEQYF | TRBJ2-7 | many | TRBV21-1
CASSLFRGETQYF | TRBJ2-5 | NA | TRBV12-3/TRBV12-4
CASSYSGPTDTQYF | TRBJ2-3 | many | TRBV12-3/TRBV12-4
CASSLRDRGTGNTIYF | TRBJ1-3 | few | TRBV7-9
CASSQDRQGTYEQYF | TRBJ2-7 | NA | TRBV4-2
CASSLSSGPSAEAFF | TRBJ1-1 | few | TRBV7-9
CASSQDEGLGNTIYF | TRBJ1-3 | NA | TRBV4-2
CASSGSGGLSWGANVLTF | TRBJ2-6 | few | TRBV2
CSVGGTGVTGELFF | TRBJ2-2 | many | TRBV29-1
CASSPVPGSVQPQHF | TRBJ1-5 | NA | TRBV5-1
CAISGGVDEGLGTEAFF | TRBJ1-1 | NA | TRBV10-3
CASSRNRGQRTDTQYF | TRBJ2-3 | many | TRBV7-8
CASRPNPQRSSTEAFF | TRBJ1-1 | few | TRBV5-1
CASSLGAGVQETQYF | TRBJ2-5 | many | TRBV7-6
CASSRLRDRADTQYF | TRBJ2-3 | NA | TRBV12-3/TRBV12-4
CASSVAGNSPLHF | TRBJ1-6 | NA | TRBV9
CASSGRLNTEAFF | TRBJ1-1 | NA | TRBV6-5
CASSLGQGFGEQYF | TRBJ2-7 | many | TRBV14
CATSRDRNRDTQYF | TRBJ2-3 | many | TRBV15
CASSSIPGTAMNTEAFF | TRBJ1-1 | many | TRBV10-1
CASSFTGGRTDTQYF | TRBJ2-3 | many | TRBV2
CASSLGQGPGYTF | TRBJ1-2 | few | TRBV11-2
CASTITPGLYEAFF | TRBJ1-1 | many | TRBV7-9
CASSTSGTGNSPLHF | TRBJ1-6 | many | TRBV6-6
CASSQQGLSEKLFF | TRBJ1-4 | many | TRBV12-3/TRBV12-4
CASSAPTGGNGYTF | TRBJ1-2 | few | TRBV25-1
CASSYGRGMDTEAFF | TRBJ1-1 | NA | TRBV6-5
CASSSGEASYNEQFF | TRBJ2-1 | many | TRBV12-3/TRBV12-4
CASSPESSRGLQPQHF | TRBJ1-5 | NA | TRBV11-2
CASSQDLERNTIYF | TRBJ1-3 | NA | TRBV4-1
CASSKKGGLKQFF | TRBJ2-1 | few | TRBV27
CAISEEVGGTDGYTF | TRBJ1-2 | many | TRBV10-3
CSVAPTDTQYF | TRBJ2-3 | NA | TRBV29-1
CASSHRTGGNGYTF | TRBJ1-2 | NA | TRBV4-1
CASSLLSRGTQYF | TRBJ2-5 | many | TRBV27
CASSLDVGWRGPWKGYTF | TRBJ1-2 | NA | TRBV11-2
CASRGIRNTEAFF | TRBJ1-1 | NA | TRBV2
CSAYGALLTEAFF | TRBJ1-1 | many | TRBV20-1
CASSPLFGGWGPEAFF | TRBJ1-1 | few | TRBV18
CAISAGLENTQYF | TRBJ2-3 | many | TRBV10-3